This T cell receptor beta chain was recorded in a study of cytomegalovirus exposure and HLA in healthy donors. Study-level information: Of some 400 genotyped donors, around 86% grouped in the Caucasian-associated ancestry cluster. Study conclusions and caveats: In a later analysis, a genetic analysis reported fewer productive-TCR N-insertions in an Asian-associated ancestry cluster than the cohort average. Accurate prediction of HLA-A and HLA-B alleles (for most subjects) was reportedly achieved from TCR beta sequences. The likely explanation for a cluster of highly shared sequence variants was sequencing artifact.

The PCR ran on 60 Vbeta and 13 Jbeta primers. This table comes from immunoSEQ multiplex PCR, and its TCRdb copy is limited to in-frame clones, with some not included. This table has some 200,000 clones, 84% appearing once. Points on this clone: Its antigen is still unknown.

The CDR3 is 14 residues long. V gave up 7 bases and J gave up 7 bases, with 16 bases separating them. Per the germline V gene, CDR1 is MDHEN and CDR2 is SYDVKM. This clonotype was sampled from a woman in her forties or fifties in good health and CMV-seropositive. Sequenced material: PBMCs. The chain combines TRBV28 with TRBJ1-4; D remains ambiguous. This CDR3 is CASMSGAAGEKLFF. The CDR3 DNA follows: TGTGCCAGCATGTCAGGCGCGGCGGGTGAAAAACTGTTTTTT.